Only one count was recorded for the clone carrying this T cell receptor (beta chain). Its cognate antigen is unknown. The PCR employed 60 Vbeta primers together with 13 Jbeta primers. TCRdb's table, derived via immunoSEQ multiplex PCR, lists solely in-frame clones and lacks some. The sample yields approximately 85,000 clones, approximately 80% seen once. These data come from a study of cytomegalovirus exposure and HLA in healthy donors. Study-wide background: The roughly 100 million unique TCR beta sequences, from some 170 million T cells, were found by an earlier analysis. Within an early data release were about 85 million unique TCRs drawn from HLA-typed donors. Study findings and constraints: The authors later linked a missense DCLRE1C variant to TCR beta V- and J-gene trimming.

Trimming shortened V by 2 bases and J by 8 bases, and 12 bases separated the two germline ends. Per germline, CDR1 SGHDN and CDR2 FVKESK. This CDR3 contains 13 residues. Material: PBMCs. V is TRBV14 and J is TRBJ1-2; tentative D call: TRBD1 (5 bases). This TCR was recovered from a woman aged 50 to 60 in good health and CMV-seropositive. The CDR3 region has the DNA TGTGCCAGCAGCCAATTCAGGAGGGACGGCTACACCTTC. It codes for CASSQFRRDGYTF.